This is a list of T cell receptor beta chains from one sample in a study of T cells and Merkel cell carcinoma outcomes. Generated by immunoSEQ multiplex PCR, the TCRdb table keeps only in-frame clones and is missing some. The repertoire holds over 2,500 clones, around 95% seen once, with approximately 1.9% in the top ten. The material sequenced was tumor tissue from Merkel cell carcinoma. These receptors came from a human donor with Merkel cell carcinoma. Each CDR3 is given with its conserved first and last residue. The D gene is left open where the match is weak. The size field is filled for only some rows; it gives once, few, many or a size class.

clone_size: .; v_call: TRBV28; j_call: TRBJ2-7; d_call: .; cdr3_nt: TGTGCCAGCAGTTTTGGGCGGACGTCCTACGAGCAGTACTTC; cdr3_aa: CASSFGRTSYEQYF
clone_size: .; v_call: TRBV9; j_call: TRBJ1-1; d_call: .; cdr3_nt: TGTGCCAGCAGCGTAGGCCAGTTAAAAACTGAAGCTTTCTTT; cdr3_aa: CASSVGQLKTEAFF
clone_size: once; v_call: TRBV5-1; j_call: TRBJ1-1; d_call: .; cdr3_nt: TGCGCCAGCAGCTTGGCCGAAGGGGTTAACACTGAAGCTTTCTTT; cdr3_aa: CASSLAEGVNTEAFF
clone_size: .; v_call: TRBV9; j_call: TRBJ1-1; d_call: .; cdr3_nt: TGTGCCAGCAGCGTAGCGGGGGGAGGCGCACTGAACACTGAAGCTTTCTTT; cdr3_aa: CASSVAGGGALNTEAFF
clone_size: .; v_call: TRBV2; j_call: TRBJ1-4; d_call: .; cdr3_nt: TGTGCCAGCACCCCCTTAAGACAGAATAATGAAAAACTGTTTTTT; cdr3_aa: CASTPLRQNNEKLFF
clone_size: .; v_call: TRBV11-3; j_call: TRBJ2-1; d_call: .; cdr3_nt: TGTGCCAGCAGCTTAGGGTTAGGTAGCTCCTACAATGAGCAGTTCTTC; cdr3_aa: CASSLGLGSSYNEQFF
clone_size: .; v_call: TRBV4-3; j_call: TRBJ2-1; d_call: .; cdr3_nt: TGCGCCAGCAGCCAATCGCCCGGGACACACAATGAGCAGTTCTTC; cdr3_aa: CASSQSPGTHNEQFF
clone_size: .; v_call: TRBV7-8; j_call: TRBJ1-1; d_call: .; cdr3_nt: TGTGCCAGCAGCTTAGCTAGGGGCCGGAGCACTGAAGCTTTCTTT; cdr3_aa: CASSLARGRSTEAFF
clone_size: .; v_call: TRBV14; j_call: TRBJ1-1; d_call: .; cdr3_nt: TGTGCCAGCAGCGCCTACACTGAAGCTTTCTTT; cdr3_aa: CASSAYTEAFF
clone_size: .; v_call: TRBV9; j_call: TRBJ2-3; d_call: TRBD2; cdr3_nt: TGTGCCAGCAGCACTAGCGGCGCAGATACGCAGTATTTT; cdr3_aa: CASSTSGADTQYF
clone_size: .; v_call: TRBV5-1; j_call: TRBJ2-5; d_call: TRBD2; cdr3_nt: TGCGCCAGCAGCTTGATAATTAGCGGGGAGACCCAGTACTTC; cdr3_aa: CASSLIISGETQYF
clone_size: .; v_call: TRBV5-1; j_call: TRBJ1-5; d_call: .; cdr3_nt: TGCGCCAGCAGCCAGGGGATTCAGCCCCAGCATTTT; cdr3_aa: CASSQGIQPQHF
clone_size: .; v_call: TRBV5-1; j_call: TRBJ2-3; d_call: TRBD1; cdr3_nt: TGCGCCAGCAGCGACGGGACAGGAGGCACAGATACGCAGTATTTT; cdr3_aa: CASSDGTGGTDTQYF
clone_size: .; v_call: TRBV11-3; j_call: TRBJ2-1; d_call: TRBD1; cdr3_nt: TGTGCCAGCAGCTTAGCGGGACAGGGGGACAATGAGCAGTTCTTC; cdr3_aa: CASSLAGQGDNEQFF
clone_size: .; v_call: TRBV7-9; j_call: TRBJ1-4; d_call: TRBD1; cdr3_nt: TGTGCCAGCAGCTTCACAGGGGAGGTGTGGGAAAAACTGTTTTTT; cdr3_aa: CASSFTGEVWEKLFF
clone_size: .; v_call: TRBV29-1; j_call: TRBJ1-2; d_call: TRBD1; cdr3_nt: TGCAGCGTTGAAGGGACAGGGTCCTATGGCTACACCTTC; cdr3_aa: CSVEGTGSYGYTF